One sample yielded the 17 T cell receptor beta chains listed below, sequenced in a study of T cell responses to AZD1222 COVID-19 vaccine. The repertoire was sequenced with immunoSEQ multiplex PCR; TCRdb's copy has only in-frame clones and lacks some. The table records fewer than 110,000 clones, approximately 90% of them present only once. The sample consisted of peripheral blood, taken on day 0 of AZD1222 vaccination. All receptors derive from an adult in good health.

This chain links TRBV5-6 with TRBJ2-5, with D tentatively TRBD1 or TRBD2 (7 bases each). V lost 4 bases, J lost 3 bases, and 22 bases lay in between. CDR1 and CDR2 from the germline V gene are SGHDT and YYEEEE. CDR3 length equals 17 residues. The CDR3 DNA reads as TGTGCCAGCAGCGCCCCAGGGAGGGGGCTTCCTAAAGAGACCCAGTACTTC. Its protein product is CASSAPGRGLPKETQYF. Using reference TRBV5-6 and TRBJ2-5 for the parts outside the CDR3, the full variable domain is DAGVTQSPTHLIKTRGQQVTLRCSPKSGHDTVSWYQQALGQGPQFIFQYYEEEERQRGNFPDRFSGHQFPNYSSELNVNALLLGDSALYLCASSAPGRGLPKETQYFGPGTRLLVL.

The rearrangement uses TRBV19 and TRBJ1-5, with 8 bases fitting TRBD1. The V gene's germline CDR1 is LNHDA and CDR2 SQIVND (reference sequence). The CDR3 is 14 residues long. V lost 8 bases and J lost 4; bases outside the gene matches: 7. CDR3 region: CASETGVGNQPQHF. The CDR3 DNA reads TGTGCCAGTGAGACAGGGGTGGGAAATCAGCCCCAGCATTTT.

CDR3 protein: CASSYSRAANSNQPQHF. For the CDR3, the DNA is TGTGCCAGCAGTTACTCCCGGGCCGCAAATTCCAATCAGCCCCAGCATTTT. The chain uses TRBV6-2 or TRBV6-3 and TRBJ1-5; no reliable D call. Trimming took off 0 bases at V and 3 bases at J, with 15 bases between the two ends. In germline, CDR1 is MNHEY, CDR2 SVGEGT. CDR3 length equals 17 residues.

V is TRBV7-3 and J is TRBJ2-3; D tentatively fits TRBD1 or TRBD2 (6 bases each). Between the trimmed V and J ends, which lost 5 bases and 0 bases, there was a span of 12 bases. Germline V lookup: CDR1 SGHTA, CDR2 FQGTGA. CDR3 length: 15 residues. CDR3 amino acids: CASSPGAPSTDTQYF. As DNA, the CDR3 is TGTGCCAGCAGCCCGGGGGCCCCTAGCACAGATACGCAGTATTTT.

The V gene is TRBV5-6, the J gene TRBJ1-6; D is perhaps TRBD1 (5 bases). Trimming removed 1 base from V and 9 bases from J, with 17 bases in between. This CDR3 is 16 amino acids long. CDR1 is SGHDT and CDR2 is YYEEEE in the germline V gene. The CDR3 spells CASSLRFGGAGSPLHF. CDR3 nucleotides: TGTGCCAGCAGCTTGAGGTTTGGAGGGGCGGGTTCACCCCTCCACTTT.

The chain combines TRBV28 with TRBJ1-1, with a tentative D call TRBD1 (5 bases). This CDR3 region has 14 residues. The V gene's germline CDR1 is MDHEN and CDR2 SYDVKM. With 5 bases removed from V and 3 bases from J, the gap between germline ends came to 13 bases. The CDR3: CASSEFGGDTEAFF. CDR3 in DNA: TGTGCCAGCAGTGAGTTCGGAGGGGACACTGAAGCTTTCTTT.

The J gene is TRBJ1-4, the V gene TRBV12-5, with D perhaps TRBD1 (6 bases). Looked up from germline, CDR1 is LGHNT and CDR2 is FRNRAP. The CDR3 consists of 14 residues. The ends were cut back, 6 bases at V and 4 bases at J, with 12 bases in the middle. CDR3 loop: CASGTGQINEKLFF. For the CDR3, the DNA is TGTGCTAGTGGGACAGGACAGATTAATGAAAAACTGTTTTTT.

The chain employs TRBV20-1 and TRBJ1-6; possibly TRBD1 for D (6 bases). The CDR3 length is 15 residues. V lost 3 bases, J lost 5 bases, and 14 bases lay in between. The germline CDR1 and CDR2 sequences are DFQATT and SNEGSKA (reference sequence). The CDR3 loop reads CSASLGGYDNSPLHF. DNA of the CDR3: TGCAGTGCTAGTCTCGGGGGCTACGATAATTCACCCCTCCACTTT.

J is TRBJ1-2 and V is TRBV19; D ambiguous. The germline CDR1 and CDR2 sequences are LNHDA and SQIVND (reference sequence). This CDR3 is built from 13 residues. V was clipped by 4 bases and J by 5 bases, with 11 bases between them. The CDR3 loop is CASSSTASYGYTF. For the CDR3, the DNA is TGTGCCAGTAGTAGCACAGCTTCGTATGGCTACACCTTC.

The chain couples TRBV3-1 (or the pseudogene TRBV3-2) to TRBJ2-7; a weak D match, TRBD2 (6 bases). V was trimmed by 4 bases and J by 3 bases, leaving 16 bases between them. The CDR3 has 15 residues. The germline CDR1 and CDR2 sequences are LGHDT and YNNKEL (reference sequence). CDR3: CASSRARDLNYEQYF. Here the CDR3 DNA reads TGTGCCAGCAGCCGAGCCCGGGACTTAAACTACGAGCAGTACTTC.

The CDR3 sequence is CAISVNYNTEAFF. DNA of the CDR3: TGTGCCATCAGTGTGAACTACAACACTGAAGCTTTCTTT. The V gene is TRBV10-3, the J gene TRBJ1-1; D remains unclear. Germline CDR1 reads ENHRY; CDR2 reads SYGVKD. This CDR3 is 13 amino acids long. Trimming stripped 4 bases from V and 2 bases from J, with 8 bases between.

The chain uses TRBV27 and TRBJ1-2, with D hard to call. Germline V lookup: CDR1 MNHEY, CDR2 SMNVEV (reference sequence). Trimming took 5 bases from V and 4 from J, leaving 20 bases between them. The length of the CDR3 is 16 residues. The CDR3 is CASSPEPQRTSYGYTF. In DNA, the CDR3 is TGTGCCAGCAGTCCGGAGCCCCAAAGAACGTCCTATGGCTACACCTTC.

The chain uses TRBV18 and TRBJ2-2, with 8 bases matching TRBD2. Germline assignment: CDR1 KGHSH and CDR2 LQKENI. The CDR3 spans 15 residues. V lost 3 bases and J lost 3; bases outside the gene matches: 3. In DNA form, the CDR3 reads TGTGCCAGCTCACCCCTTAGCGGGGACACCGGGGAGCTGTTTTTT. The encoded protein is CASSPLSGDTGELFF.

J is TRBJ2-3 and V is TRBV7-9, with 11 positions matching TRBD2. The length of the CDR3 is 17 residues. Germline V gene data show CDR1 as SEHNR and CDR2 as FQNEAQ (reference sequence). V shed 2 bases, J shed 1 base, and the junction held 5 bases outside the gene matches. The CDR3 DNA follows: TGTGCCAGCAGCTTAATCGGTAGCGGGGGGGGCACAGATACGCAGTATTTT. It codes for CASSLIGSGGGTDTQYF.

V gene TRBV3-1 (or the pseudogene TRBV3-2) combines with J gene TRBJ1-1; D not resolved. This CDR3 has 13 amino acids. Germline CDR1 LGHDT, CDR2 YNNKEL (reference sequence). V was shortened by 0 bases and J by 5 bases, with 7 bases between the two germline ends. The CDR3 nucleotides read TGTGCCAGCAGCCAAGAAGAACGGACTGAAGCTTTCTTT. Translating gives CASSQEERTEAFF.

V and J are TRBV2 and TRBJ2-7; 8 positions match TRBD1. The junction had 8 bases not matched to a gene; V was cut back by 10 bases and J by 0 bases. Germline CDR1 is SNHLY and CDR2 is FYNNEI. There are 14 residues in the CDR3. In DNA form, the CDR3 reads TGTGCCACTTCCGCAGACAGGGGCTCCTACGAGCAGTACTTC. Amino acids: CATSADRGSYEQYF.

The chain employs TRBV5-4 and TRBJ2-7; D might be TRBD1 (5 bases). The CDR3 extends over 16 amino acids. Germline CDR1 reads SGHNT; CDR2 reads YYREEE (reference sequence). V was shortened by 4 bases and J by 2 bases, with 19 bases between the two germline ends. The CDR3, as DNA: TGTGCCAGCAGCCCCGCCCCGGGCAGGGCACCCTACGAGCAGTACTTC. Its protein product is CASSPAPGRAPYEQYF.